The present T cell receptor beta chain was sequenced within a study of blood T cell repertoires in COVID-19. Across the whole study: The United States, Italy and Spain were the sources of the acute and convalescent COVID-19 samples. Sources were T cells, B-cell-depleted T cells, or PBMCs; the material itself was cDNA or gDNA.

CDR3 length: 15 residues. The germline V gene encodes CDR1 LNHDA and CDR2 SQIVND (reference sequence). Between the trimmed V and J ends, which lost 5 bases and 3 bases, there was a span of 13 bases. A single count supports this clone. Original processing notes: Nucleated cell number was recorded as an estimate derived from reference gene primer amplification. TCRdb's table, derived via immunoSEQ multiplex PCR, lists solely in-frame clones and lacks some. V and J calls and clone size are as listed in that table; D and trimming were resolved from the DNA. Of some 220,000 clones listed, roughly 82% are singletons.

The chain employs TRBV19 and TRBJ1-4, with D possibly matching TRBD1 (5 bases). The sample was peripheral blood. This sequence originates from a man aged 45-65 years with active or convalescent COVID-19. The CDR3 protein is CASSPIKGANEKLFF. For the CDR3, the DNA is TGTGCCAGTAGTCCCATCAAAGGGGCTAATGAAAAACTGTTTTTT.